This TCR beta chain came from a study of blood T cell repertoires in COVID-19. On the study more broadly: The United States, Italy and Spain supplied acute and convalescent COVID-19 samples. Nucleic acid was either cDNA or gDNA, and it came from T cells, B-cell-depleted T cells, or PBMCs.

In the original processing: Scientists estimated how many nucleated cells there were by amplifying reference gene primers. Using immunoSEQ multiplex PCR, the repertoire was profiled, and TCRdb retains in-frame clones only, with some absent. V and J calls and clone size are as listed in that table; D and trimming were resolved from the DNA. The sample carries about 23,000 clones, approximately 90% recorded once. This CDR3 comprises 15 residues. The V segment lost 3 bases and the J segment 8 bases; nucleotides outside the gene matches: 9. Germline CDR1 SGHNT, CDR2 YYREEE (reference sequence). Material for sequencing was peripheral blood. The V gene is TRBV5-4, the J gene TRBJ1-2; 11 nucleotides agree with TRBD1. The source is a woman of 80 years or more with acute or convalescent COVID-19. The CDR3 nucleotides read TGTGCCAGCAGCTGGCGTGGACAGGGGGCGATCGGCTACACCTTC. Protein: CASSWRGQGAIGYTF.